The rows below give T cell receptor beta chains drawn from one sample of a study of cytomegalovirus exposure and HLA in healthy donors. The data were produced by immunoSEQ multiplex PCR, yet TCRdb's version contains in-frame clones alone and is incomplete. This sample yields approximately 95,000 clones, of which approximately 72% are seen a single time; roughly 3.9% belongs to the top ten. The sample taken for sequencing was PBMCs. Every receptor here comes from a middle-aged woman in good health and CMV-seropositive. Both conserved end residues are part of each CDR3. A D gene is named only where the DNA matches it firmly. Size values are once, few and many counts, or a class for expanded clones, and some rows have none.

d_call: TRBD2; j_call: TRBJ2-2; v_call: TRBV29-1; clone_size: -; cdr3_nt: TGCAGCGTTGAAGGGCTAGCGGGAGGTCGGGGCACCGGGGAGCTGTTTTTT; cdr3_aa: CSVEGLAGGRGTGELFF
d_call: TRBD2; j_call: TRBJ2-1; v_call: TRBV9; clone_size: -; cdr3_nt: TGTGCCAGCAGCGTAGGTCCGGGAGGGCCCTATGATGAGCAGTTCTTC; cdr3_aa: CASSVGPGGPYDEQFF
d_call: -; j_call: TRBJ1-2; v_call: TRBV10-3; clone_size: -; cdr3_nt: TGTGCCACCCGACAGGACGAAACCTATGGCTACACCTTC; cdr3_aa: CATRQDETYGYTF
d_call: -; j_call: TRBJ1-3; v_call: TRBV2; clone_size: once; cdr3_nt: TGTGCCAGCAGGGCAGGACAGTCTGGAAACACCATATATTTT; cdr3_aa: CASRAGQSGNTIYF
d_call: TRBD1; j_call: TRBJ1-1; v_call: TRBV5-1; clone_size: few; cdr3_nt: TGCGCCAGCAGCAGACAGGGGACCACTGAAGCTTTCTTT; cdr3_aa: CASSRQGTTEAFF
d_call: TRBD2; j_call: TRBJ2-1; v_call: TRBV7-9; clone_size: few; cdr3_nt: TGTGCCGGGGATAGGGGGACTAGCATGAACAATGAGCAGTTCTTC; cdr3_aa: CAGDRGTSMNNEQFF
d_call: -; j_call: TRBJ1-1; v_call: TRBV10-3; clone_size: -; cdr3_nt: TGTGCCATCAGCGGACAGAGGAGCACTGAAGCTTTCTTT; cdr3_aa: CAISGQRSTEAFF
d_call: -; j_call: TRBJ2-3; v_call: TRBV7-7; clone_size: -; cdr3_nt: TGTGCTAGCAGCTTAGGTCCTGGGGGCCCCACAGATACGCAGTATTTT; cdr3_aa: CASSLGPGGPTDTQYF
d_call: TRBD2; j_call: TRBJ2-3; v_call: TRBV7-3; clone_size: -; cdr3_nt: TGTGCCAGCAGCTTTAGCGGGAGACCCTCAGATACGCAGTATTTT; cdr3_aa: CASSFSGRPSDTQYF
d_call: TRBD2; j_call: TRBJ2-1; v_call: TRBV9; clone_size: -; cdr3_nt: TGTGCCAGCAGCGTTCGACTAGCGGGAGGGCCATATGAGCAGTTCTTC; cdr3_aa: CASSVRLAGGPYEQFF
d_call: -; j_call: TRBJ2-7; v_call: TRBV11-3; clone_size: -; cdr3_nt: TGTGCCAGCAGCTCAGAGGGCCAGGCTTACGGTAGGCAGTACTTC; cdr3_aa: CASSSEGQAYGRQYF
d_call: TRBD1; j_call: TRBJ1-1; v_call: TRBV18; clone_size: -; cdr3_nt: TGTGCCAGCTCACCTAAGCAGGGGGCTGGCACTGAAGCTTTCTTT; cdr3_aa: CASSPKQGAGTEAFF
d_call: TRBD2; j_call: TRBJ2-2; v_call: TRBV11-3; clone_size: -; cdr3_nt: TGTGCCAGCAGCTTAGATACTCGGGTAGCGGGATCCGGGGAGCTGTTTTTT; cdr3_aa: CASSLDTRVAGSGELFF
d_call: TRBD2; j_call: TRBJ2-1; v_call: TRBV6-4; clone_size: -; cdr3_nt: TGTGCCAGCAGTCTGGCGGGGGTCCCCTACAATGAGCAGTTCTTC; cdr3_aa: CASSLAGVPYNEQFF
d_call: -; j_call: TRBJ1-2; v_call: TRBV19; clone_size: -; cdr3_nt: TGTGCCAGTAGTATAACGCCCCCGGGACACGACCTGCCTGGTGGCTACACCTTC; cdr3_aa: CASSITPPGHDLPGGYTF
d_call: TRBD1; j_call: TRBJ1-2; v_call: TRBV6-5; clone_size: -; cdr3_nt: TGTGCCAGCAGTTACCGGCCAGGGGGCTTTGGCTACACCTTC; cdr3_aa: CASSYRPGGFGYTF
d_call: -; j_call: TRBJ1-2; v_call: TRBV11-2; clone_size: -; cdr3_nt: TGTGCCAGCAGCTTAGGGAGCGGGGGCGTCGGCTATGGCTACACCTTC; cdr3_aa: CASSLGSGGVGYGYTF
d_call: -; j_call: TRBJ1-4; v_call: TRBV14; clone_size: -; cdr3_nt: TGTGCCAGCAGCCGACAGCCCAATGAAAAACTGTTTTTT; cdr3_aa: CASSRQPNEKLFF
d_call: TRBD2; j_call: TRBJ2-7; v_call: TRBV7-9; clone_size: -; cdr3_nt: TGTGCCAGCAGCTTAGGGCCAGCGGGAGCCGAGCAGTACTTC; cdr3_aa: CASSLGPAGAEQYF
d_call: -; j_call: TRBJ1-5; v_call: TRBV21-1; clone_size: -; cdr3_nt: TGTGCCAGCAGCCCGGGACAGGGGCGCGATCAGCCCCAGCATTTT; cdr3_aa: CASSPGQGRDQPQHF
d_call: TRBD1; j_call: TRBJ1-3; v_call: TRBV29-1; clone_size: -; cdr3_nt: TGCAGCGTTGAAGATCGGGGGGACAGGGGAAACACCATATATTTT; cdr3_aa: CSVEDRGDRGNTIYF
d_call: TRBD1; j_call: TRBJ2-3; v_call: TRBV4-1; clone_size: -; cdr3_nt: TGCGCCAGCAGCCAAGGGGACAGGAGAGAGTATACGCAGTATTTT; cdr3_aa: CASSQGDRREYTQYF
d_call: -; j_call: TRBJ1-2; v_call: TRBV7-9; clone_size: -; cdr3_nt: TGTGCCAGCAGCTTAGTGGGGGGGGGACCTGGCTACACCTTC; cdr3_aa: CASSLVGGGPGYTF
d_call: -; j_call: TRBJ2-2; v_call: TRBV27; clone_size: -; cdr3_nt: TGTGCCAGCAGTTATCGACAGCCCGCGAACACCGGGGAGCTGTTTTTT; cdr3_aa: CASSYRQPANTGELFF
d_call: TRBD2; j_call: TRBJ2-7; v_call: TRBV5-4; clone_size: few; cdr3_nt: TGTGCCAGCAGCCCGGGACTAGCGGCCTACGAGCAGTACTTC; cdr3_aa: CASSPGLAAYEQYF
d_call: -; j_call: TRBJ2-2; v_call: TRBV2; clone_size: -; cdr3_nt: TGTGCCAGCAGTGGACAGGCCGGCGGGGAGCTGTTTTTT; cdr3_aa: CASSGQAGGELFF
d_call: TRBD1; j_call: TRBJ2-4; v_call: TRBV27; clone_size: once; cdr3_nt: TGTGCCAGCGGGGACAGGGCAGACATTCAGTACTTC; cdr3_aa: CASGDRADIQYF
d_call: -; j_call: TRBJ2-7; v_call: TRBV7-9; clone_size: few; cdr3_nt: TGTGCCAGCAGCTTGCCTATAGTCCCCTACGAGCAGTACTTC; cdr3_aa: CASSLPIVPYEQYF
d_call: TRBD2; j_call: TRBJ2-5; v_call: TRBV4-1; clone_size: -; cdr3_nt: TGCGCCAGCAGCCAAGTCGGACTAGCGGTACAAGAGACCCAGTACTTC; cdr3_aa: CASSQVGLAVQETQYF
d_call: TRBD2; j_call: TRBJ2-7; v_call: TRBV7-8; clone_size: once; cdr3_nt: TGTGCCAGCAGACTAGCGGGAGGCTACGAGCAGTACTTC; cdr3_aa: CASRLAGGYEQYF
d_call: -; j_call: TRBJ1-5; v_call: TRBV6-4; clone_size: -; cdr3_nt: TGTGCCAGCAGTGACCCCAGGGGCTATTATAGCAATCAGCCCCAGCATTTT; cdr3_aa: CASSDPRGYYSNQPQHF
d_call: TRBD2; j_call: TRBJ2-7; v_call: TRBV18; clone_size: -; cdr3_nt: TGTGCCAGCTCACCCGGACTAGTTTCCTACGAGCAGTACTTC; cdr3_aa: CASSPGLVSYEQYF
d_call: -; j_call: TRBJ2-7; v_call: TRBV5-1; clone_size: -; cdr3_nt: TGCGCCAGCAGCTGGGTGCTAGGTGGCGACGAGCAGTACTTC; cdr3_aa: CASSWVLGGDEQYF
d_call: -; j_call: TRBJ2-1; v_call: TRBV4-1; clone_size: -; cdr3_nt: TGCGCCAGCAGCCAAGTAAGGAGTCGACTGAACTACAATGAGCAGTTCTTC; cdr3_aa: CASSQVRSRLNYNEQFF
d_call: TRBD1; j_call: TRBJ2-7; v_call: TRBV7-9; clone_size: -; cdr3_nt: TGTGCCAGCAGCGACCAGGGGGACTCCTACGAGCAGTACTTC; cdr3_aa: CASSDQGDSYEQYF
d_call: TRBD2; j_call: TRBJ2-1; v_call: TRBV6-5; clone_size: few; cdr3_nt: TGTGCCAGCAGTATAGCGGGAGAAGCCTACAATGAGCAGTTCTTC; cdr3_aa: CASSIAGEAYNEQFF
d_call: -; j_call: TRBJ2-7; v_call: TRBV13; clone_size: -; cdr3_nt: TGTGCCAGCAGCTTAGAGAGGACATCCTCCTACGAGCAGTACTTC; cdr3_aa: CASSLERTSSYEQYF
d_call: -; j_call: TRBJ2-3; v_call: TRBV5-1; clone_size: -; cdr3_nt: TGCGCCAGCAGCTTGATGAGGCAGGGGAGTACAGATACGCAGTATTTT; cdr3_aa: CASSLMRQGSTDTQYF
d_call: -; j_call: TRBJ2-7; v_call: TRBV19; clone_size: once; cdr3_nt: TGTGCCAGTAGTATCAAACAGACCTCCTACGAGCAGTACTTC; cdr3_aa: CASSIKQTSYEQYF
d_call: TRBD1; j_call: TRBJ1-1; v_call: TRBV14; clone_size: -; cdr3_nt: TGTGCCAGCAGCCCTACACAGGGGGTAGGCACTGAAGCTTTCTTT; cdr3_aa: CASSPTQGVGTEAFF
d_call: TRBD2; j_call: TRBJ2-3; v_call: TRBV5-1; clone_size: -; cdr3_nt: TGCGCCAGCAGCTCGGCCACCTATAGCGGGAGGTTGGCAGATACGCAGTATTTT; cdr3_aa: CASSSATYSGRLADTQYF
d_call: TRBD1; j_call: TRBJ1-3; v_call: TRBV5-1; clone_size: -; cdr3_nt: TGCGCCAGCAGCAGTACAGGGGTCAACTCTGGAAACACCATATATTTT; cdr3_aa: CASSSTGVNSGNTIYF
d_call: TRBD2; j_call: TRBJ2-7; v_call: TRBV12-5; clone_size: -; cdr3_nt: TGTGCTAGTGGTTTGGCGACTAGCGGGATTTACGAGCAGTACTTC; cdr3_aa: CASGLATSGIYEQYF
d_call: -; j_call: TRBJ2-7; v_call: TRBV7-8; clone_size: -; cdr3_nt: TGTGCCAGCAGCCGCAGGGAACCATTACTCACCGAGCAGTACTTC; cdr3_aa: CASSRREPLLTEQYF
d_call: -; j_call: TRBJ1-4; v_call: TRBV28; clone_size: -; cdr3_nt: TGTGCCAGCAGTCCCCAGTCCGAAGAAAAACTGTTTTTT; cdr3_aa: CASSPQSEEKLFF
d_call: -; j_call: TRBJ1-4; v_call: TRBV18; clone_size: -; cdr3_nt: TGTGCCAGCTCACCACTCCAGTCAACTAATGAAAAACTGTTTTTT; cdr3_aa: CASSPLQSTNEKLFF
d_call: TRBD1; j_call: TRBJ1-1; v_call: TRBV6-5; clone_size: -; cdr3_nt: TGTGCCACCCGGACAGGGGGCCGGTACACTGAAGCTTTCTTT; cdr3_aa: CATRTGGRYTEAFF
d_call: TRBD2; j_call: TRBJ2-3; v_call: TRBV5-1; clone_size: -; cdr3_nt: TGCGCCAGCAGCTCCGGACTAGCGGGAGGGGGCACAGATACGCAGTATTTT; cdr3_aa: CASSSGLAGGGTDTQYF
d_call: -; j_call: TRBJ2-7; v_call: TRBV10-3; clone_size: few; cdr3_nt: TGTGCCATCAGGGACGGGAGAGGGGGCCACGAGCAGTACTTC; cdr3_aa: CAIRDGRGGHEQYF
d_call: TRBD1; j_call: TRBJ1-1; v_call: TRBV6-5; clone_size: -; cdr3_nt: TGTGCCAGCAGTTCACAGGGGGGAGACACTGAAGCTTTCTTT; cdr3_aa: CASSSQGGDTEAFF
d_call: TRBD2; j_call: TRBJ2-7; v_call: TRBV5-1; clone_size: -; cdr3_nt: TGCGCCAGCAGCCGCGGGGGACTAGCGGGTTACGAGCAGTACTTC; cdr3_aa: CASSRGGLAGYEQYF
d_call: TRBD1; j_call: TRBJ2-5; v_call: TRBV6-6; clone_size: -; cdr3_nt: TGTGCCAGCAGTTACTCCGCAGGGGGTCAAGAGACCCAGTACTTC; cdr3_aa: CASSYSAGGQETQYF
d_call: TRBD1; j_call: TRBJ1-3; v_call: TRBV5-1; clone_size: once; cdr3_nt: TGCGCCAGCAGCGTCACAGGGGACTCTGGAAACACCATATATTTT; cdr3_aa: CASSVTGDSGNTIYF
d_call: TRBD1; j_call: TRBJ2-3; v_call: TRBV19; clone_size: once; cdr3_nt: TGTGCCAGTAGTACGACAGGGGGAGGCACAGATACGCAGTATTTT; cdr3_aa: CASSTTGGGTDTQYF
d_call: TRBD2; j_call: TRBJ2-7; v_call: TRBV6-6; clone_size: -; cdr3_nt: TGTGCCAGCAGTTTACAGACTAGCGGGGGGTCCTACGAGCAGTACTTC; cdr3_aa: CASSLQTSGGSYEQYF
d_call: -; j_call: TRBJ1-5; v_call: TRBV19; clone_size: -; cdr3_nt: TGTGCCAGTAGTCCACAGGGTAACCAGCCCCAGCATTTT; cdr3_aa: CASSPQGNQPQHF
d_call: TRBD2; j_call: TRBJ2-5; v_call: TRBV7-6; clone_size: -; cdr3_nt: TGTGCCAGCACCCCGGGAGGAGAGCAGTACTTC; cdr3_aa: CASTPGGEQYF
d_call: -; j_call: TRBJ1-1; v_call: TRBV5-1; clone_size: -; cdr3_nt: TGCGCCAGCAGCTCGCAACAGGGAGTCAACACTGAAGCTTTCTTT; cdr3_aa: CASSSQQGVNTEAFF
d_call: -; j_call: TRBJ1-1; v_call: TRBV7-9; clone_size: few; cdr3_nt: TGTGCCAGCAGCTTAAGGGGCGGCATCAGGAACACTGAAGCTTTCTTT; cdr3_aa: CASSLRGGIRNTEAFF
d_call: -; j_call: TRBJ2-1; v_call: TRBV15; clone_size: -; cdr3_nt: TGTGCCACCTTTTTCTGTCTCGATGAGCAGTTCTTC; cdr3_aa: CATFFCLDEQFF